Included here is one T cell receptor beta chain sequence, with context. Its antigen remains unknown. The data belong to a study of cytotoxic CD8 clonotypes in ibrutinib-treated CLL. This CDR3 is 13 amino acids long. The V and J ends lost 6 bases and 6 bases respectively, with 17 bases between them. Germline V CDR1 and CDR2: SQVTM, ANQGSEA. Regarding the study as a whole: Clonality, elevated at ibrutinib response, dropped back toward baseline at progression. Clonality correlated strongly with circulating CD8+ T cells and exceeded age-matched healthy donors at baseline.

Repertoires were generated with immunoSEQ multiplex PCR, while TCRdb's copy carries only in-frame clones and drops some. Found here are about 300,000 clones, roughly three quarters of them singletons; the top ten hold around 5.1%. The chain joins TRBV29-1 to TRBJ1-1; TRBD1 might be the D (5 bases). The sample was PBMCs, taken at disease progression, from a patient treated with ibrutinib. This sequence originates from a human donor with chronic lymphocytic leukemia. CDR3 coding DNA: TGCAGCGTCGGGAGTGGGGGTAACGCTGAAGCTTTCTTT. Translation: CSVGSGGNAEAFF.